Each of the 30 T cell receptor beta chains below was sequenced from the same sample in a study of shared clonotypes between healthy human individuals. TCRdb keeps only in-frame clones here, not all; method: immunoSEQ multiplex PCR. The sample has some 490,000 clones; about 84% are singletons. Source material: PBMCs. The source is a woman in her thirties or forties in good health. Some clones in this sample may be carry-over from other donors' samples.

This chain links TRBV4-1 with TRBJ2-3; 7 nucleotides align to TRBD2. Germline V gene sequence: CDR1 MGHRA, CDR2 YSYEKL. J was trimmed by 6 bases and V by 0 bases; bases with no gene match: 15. The CDR3 contains 18 residues. The CDR3 reads CASSQDRLAALVGDTQYF. CDR3 DNA sequence: TGCGCCAGCAGCCAAGATCGCCTAGCGGCCCTGGTTGGCGATACGCAGTATTTT.

A single count supports this clone. This chain connects TRBV29-1 to TRBJ2-2, with a weak D call TRBD2 (6 bases). Germline lookup yields CDR1 SQVTM and CDR2 ANQGSEA. The length of the CDR3 is 14 residues. The V gene lost 0 bases and the J gene lost 6 bases, with 11 bases spanning the gap. In DNA form, the CDR3 reads TGCAGCGTTGAAGATCGGGAGTTACCCGGGGAGCTGTTTTTT. It specifies CSVEDRELPGELFF.

This clone occurred once. This chain connects TRBV7-3 to TRBJ1-4, with D unresolved. CDR3 length equals 13 residues. Germline CDR1 reads SGHTA; CDR2 reads FQGTGA. Trimming shortened V by 5 bases and J by 5 bases, and 9 bases separated the two germline ends. The CDR3 protein is CASSHQENEKLFF. In nucleotides, the CDR3 is TGTGCCAGCAGCCACCAGGAGAATGAAAAACTGTTTTTT.

This clone was recorded at least ten times. The J gene is TRBJ2-2, the V gene TRBV6-4; D perhaps matches TRBD2 (6 bases). Germline V CDR1 and CDR2: MRHNA, SNTAGT. The V gene lost 8 bases and the J gene lost 4 bases, with 11 bases spanning the gap. CDR3 length: 13 amino acids. CDR3 nucleotides: TGTGCCAGCGCCTCTAGCGCCACCGGGGAGCTGTTTTTT. It specifies CASASSATGELFF.

This clone was counted between two and nine times. The sample carries other DNA sequences with the same CDR3. The CDR3 sequence is CASSSQGSSYEQYF. CDR3 coding DNA: TGTGCCAGCAGTTCACAGGGGAGCTCCTACGAGCAGTACTTC. This chain joins TRBV6-6 and TRBJ2-5; TRBD1 matches at 7 bases. The J call may be faulty, since TRBJ2-7 better matches the DNA end. This CDR3 spans 14 amino acids. In germline, CDR1 is MNHNY, CDR2 SVGAGI (reference sequence).

The CDR3 region has the DNA TGTGCCAGCAGCGAGCGACTAGCGGGATCCCTCTACAATGAGCAGTTCTTC. Its translation: CASSERLAGSLYNEQFF. This chain uses TRBV14 with TRBJ2-1; 11 bases agree with TRBD2. CDR1 is SGHDN and CDR2 is FVKESK in the germline V gene. The CDR3 sequence is 17 residues long. The V segment lost 5 bases and the J segment 3 bases; nucleotides outside the gene matches: 9.

This clone has only one observation. This chain joins TRBV28 and TRBJ1-2; TRBD1 aligns across 7 bases. The V and J ends lost 4 bases and 7 bases, in that order; junction bases with no gene match: 9. CDR1 MDHEN and CDR2 SYDVKM come from the germline V gene. The CDR3 totals 14 residues. CDR3 region: CASSSVGGWGGYTF. The CDR3 DNA reads TGTGCCAGCAGTTCGGTAGGGGGCTGGGGTGGCTACACCTTC.

As concerns this clone: A read error may produce the germline difference seen at one junction end. Other DNA sequences of this sample code for an identical CDR3. The chain is built from TRBV30 and TRBJ2-6, with D possibly TRBD1 on 5 matching bases. The length of the CDR3 is 18 residues. In germline, CDR1 is GTSNPN, CDR2 SVGIG (reference sequence). Written as DNA, the CDR3 is TGTGCCTGTAGTGTAGACCAGGGTTCATACTCTGGGGCTAACGTCCTGACTTTC. It codes for CACSVDQGSYSGANVLTF.

Only one count was recorded for this clone. The likely explanation is a read error, given a far larger clone one base away. Other DNA sequences of this sample code for an identical CDR3. The rearrangement joins TRBV30 to TRBJ2-3, with TRBD2 as a possible D gene (6 bases). Trimming took 1 base from V and 3 from J, leaving 17 bases between them. CDR3 length: 16 residues. Germline V gene sequence: CDR1 GTSNPN, CDR2 SVGIG (reference sequence). The CDR3 DNA follows: TGTGCCTGGAGTGCATTGGGGGGAGTGGGAACAGATACGCAGTATTTT. Protein: CAWSALGGVGTDTQYF.

This clone appeared a few times. V usage is TRBV15 and J usage is TRBJ2-1; D perhaps matches TRBD1 (6 bases). CDR1 is LNHNV and CDR2 is YYDKDF in the germline V gene (reference sequence). The V end was cut by 2 bases, the J end by 0 bases, with 11 bases between. The CDR3 has 16 amino acids. CDR3 loop: CATSRYTGSSYNEQFF. The CDR3 nucleotides read TGTGCCACCAGCAGATATACAGGGAGCTCCTACAATGAGCAGTTCTTC.

On this clone itself: This likely reflects a read error, since a far larger clone is one base away. Other nucleotide sequences from this sample produce the same CDR3. The V gene is TRBV4-2, the J gene TRBJ2-3; TRBD2 matches 13 bases. In germline, CDR1 is LGHNA, CDR2 YNFKEQ. The trim removed 3 bases at V and 3 bases at J, leaving 6 bases unmatched. The CDR3 covers 17 residues. The CDR3 loop reads CASSQLTSGRATDTQYF. CDR3 DNA sequence: TGTGCCAGCAGCCAGCTAACTAGCGGGAGGGCTACAGATACGCAGTATTTT.

The chain couples TRBV4-1 to TRBJ2-2; 15 nucleotides align to TRBD2. The CDR3 extends over 17 amino acids. The V gene end was trimmed by 4 bases and the J gene end by 13 bases; junction bases not matched to a gene: 13. CDR1 and CDR2 from the germline V gene are MGHRA and YSYEKL. The CDR3 DNA reads as TGCGCCAGCAGCCCACGGACTAGCGGGAGGGTTATGTCAAGGCTGTTTTTT. Translated, it gives CASSPRTSGRVMSRLFF.

The chain employs TRBV6-1 and TRBJ2-5, with 8 bases fitting TRBD1. V shed 3 bases, J shed 5 bases, and the junction held 8 bases outside the gene matches. CDR1 MNHNS and CDR2 SASEGT come from the germline V gene. The CDR3 contains 15 residues. CDR3 amino acids: CASSERTGGWETQYF. The CDR3 bases are TGTGCCAGCAGTGAGAGAACAGGGGGGTGGGAGACCCAGTACTTC.

The chain joins TRBV12-5 to TRBJ2-1; D gene unclear. Per germline, CDR1 LGHNT and CDR2 FRNRAP. Trimming stripped 4 bases from V and 1 base from J, with 8 bases between. The CDR3 contains 14 residues. CDR3 amino acids: CASGSSVSYNEQFF. In nucleotides, the CDR3 is TGTGCTAGTGGTTCCTCGGTATCCTACAATGAGCAGTTCTTC.

The CDR3 loop reads CASSPLTGGLEQETQYF. Written as DNA, the CDR3 is TGTGCCAGCTCACCTTTGACAGGGGGCTTAGAACAAGAGACCCAGTACTTC. The chain links TRBV18 to TRBJ2-5, with 10 bases identical to TRBD1. This CDR3 has 17 amino acids. Trimming removed 3 bases from V and 2 bases from J; junction bases left unmatched: 9. Germline V gives CDR1 KGHSH, CDR2 LQKENI.

On this clone: Distinct nucleotide sequences in the sample also encode this CDR3. The chain links TRBV5-1 to TRBJ2-1; TRBD2 is a possible D gene (5 bases). The V end was cut by 0 bases, the J end by 7 bases, with 11 bases between. This CDR3 is 14 amino acids long. From germline, CDR1 is SGHRS and CDR2 YFSETQ. CDR3 loop: CASSLGLAENEQFF. Written as DNA, the CDR3 is TGCGCCAGCAGCTTGGGGCTAGCAGAAAATGAGCAGTTCTTC.

This sequence joins TRBV5-1 and TRBJ2-2; D is perhaps TRBD2 (6 bases). Germline lookup yields CDR1 SGHRS and CDR2 YFSETQ. V was trimmed by 5 bases and J by 0 bases, leaving 14 bases between them. The CDR3 covers 16 residues. CDR3 in amino acids: CASSFVGLANTGELFF. The CDR3 DNA follows: TGCGCCAGCAGTTTCGTGGGACTTGCGAACACCGGGGAGCTGTTTTTT.

This rearrangement joins TRBV30 to TRBJ2-1, with D unresolved. The CDR3 spans 18 residues. V was pared by 1 base and J by 4 bases, with 23 bases between. CDR1 GTSNPN and CDR2 SVGIG come from the germline V gene (reference sequence). CDR3 nucleotides: TGTGCCTGGAGTGCCCTCGACTGGAGACAATCAACATACAATGAGCAGTTCTTC. Translation gives CAWSALDWRQSTYNEQFF.

Concerning this clone: Compared with germline, one end of the junction differs, possibly owing to a read error. This sequence joins TRBV7-7 and TRBJ2-1, with 13 bases lining up with TRBD2. The CDR3 runs 15 residues. Germline V gene data show CDR1 as SSHAT and CDR2 as FNYEAQ (reference sequence). The CDR3 here is CASSQTPGLAGEQFF. The CDR3 region has the DNA TGTGCTAGCAGCCAAACGCCGGGACTAGCGGGAGAGCAGTTCTTC.

The gene calls are TRBV5-1 and TRBJ2-1, with D unresolved. V was shortened by 1 base and J by 0 bases, with 11 bases between the two germline ends. Germline V lookup: CDR1 SGHRS, CDR2 YFSETQ. This CDR3 spans 16 amino acids. CDR3 coding DNA: TGCGCCAGCAGCTTGAGCTGGCCTTCCTCCTACAATGAGCAGTTCTTC. Protein product: CASSLSWPSSYNEQFF.

This chain links TRBV4-2 with TRBJ1-4; 7 nucleotides match TRBD1. From germline, CDR1 is LGHNA and CDR2 YNFKEQ. V was clipped by 0 bases and J by 5 bases; unmatched bases: 3. The CDR3 has 15 amino acids. CDR3 loop: CASSQEDRRNEKLFF. CDR3 nucleotides: TGTGCCAGCAGCCAAGAGGACAGGAGGAATGAAAAACTGTTTTTT.

This clone was recorded once. This rearrangement joins TRBV6-6 to TRBJ1-1; possible D gene TRBD1, 5 bases. The CDR3 spans 13 residues. The V end was cut by 8 bases, the J end by 3 bases, with 13 bases between. CDR1 is MNHNY, CDR2 SVGAGI, per germline (reference sequence). In nucleotides, the CDR3 is TGTGCCAGCCAGGGTTTAGGGGACACTGAAGCTTTCTTT. As protein: CASQGLGDTEAFF.

The chain recombines TRBV10-3 with TRBJ1-1, with D possibly being TRBD1 (5 bases). The CDR3 has 15 residues. The V end lost 6 bases, the J end lost 1 base, and 15 bases lay between the germline ends. Looked up from germline, CDR1 is ENHRY and CDR2 is SYGVKD. CDR3 region: CAIRGDLNGNTEAFF. In nucleotides, the CDR3 is TGTGCCATCAGGGGGGACCTCAATGGGAACACTGAAGCTTTCTTT.

About this clone: A far larger clone lies a single base away; this is likely a read error. The chain couples TRBV30 to TRBJ2-6, with D possibly matching TRBD1 (5 bases). CDR3 length: 18 residues. Germline lookup yields CDR1 GTSNPN and CDR2 SVGIG (reference sequence). The CDR3 sequence is CALSVDQGSYSGANVLTF. In DNA, the CDR3 is TGTGCCTTGAGTGTAGACCAGGGTTCATACTCTGGGGCCAACGTCCTGACTTTC.

The CDR3 nucleotides read TGTGCCAGCAGCGTGCCGGGCACCGGGGAGCTGTTTTTT. Protein sequence: CASSVPGTGELFF. The rearrangement joins TRBV7-3 to TRBJ2-2, with D uncertain. Trimming removed 5 bases at V and 4 bases at J, with 8 bases between. Germline loops: CDR1 SGHTA, CDR2 FQGTGA. This CDR3 is built from 13 residues.

The chain joins TRBV19 to TRBJ1-2; D gene ambiguous. The V end was cut by 3 bases, the J end by 2 bases, with 7 bases between. The CDR3 runs to 13 residues. Germline assignment: CDR1 LNHDA and CDR2 SQIVND (reference sequence). DNA for the CDR3: TGTGCCAGTAGTATTCTCAAGAACTATGGCTACACCTTC. Translated, it gives CASSILKNYGYTF. Full variable domain (outside the CDR3, taken from reference TRBV19 and TRBJ1-2): DGGITQSPKYLFRKEGQNVTLSCEQNLNHDAMYWYRQDPGQGLRLIYYSQIVNDFQKGDIAEGYSVSREKKESFPLTVTSAQKNPTAFYLCASSILKNYGYTFGSGTRLTVV.

The chain recombines TRBV27 with TRBJ2-7; TRBD1 is a possible D gene (5 bases). Germline loops: CDR1 MNHEY, CDR2 SMNVEV (reference sequence). The V end was cut by 2 bases, the J end by 3 bases, with 11 bases between. The CDR3 is 14 residues long. CDR3 bases: TGTGCCAGCAGTTTAAGGGGTCCGAACTACGAGCAGTACTTC. It encodes CASSLRGPNYEQYF.

About this clone: This may arise from a read error, as a much more abundant clone is one base away. This specimen includes other DNA sequences encoding the same CDR3. The chain is built from TRBV6-1 and TRBJ2-7; 13 bases fit TRBD2. The CDR3 covers 15 residues. The germline CDR1 and CDR2 sequences are MNHNS and SASEGT. The CDR3 sequence: CASSEGLAGAYEQYF. Here the CDR3 DNA reads TGTGCTAGCAGTGAAGGACTAGCGGGAGCCTACGAGCAGTACTTC.

This clone was counted a single time. The rearrangement links TRBV28 to TRBJ1-2; 7 nucleotides agree with TRBD1. The J segment lost 7 bases and the V segment lost 1 base, leaving 3 bases of the junction unmatched. From germline, CDR1 is MDHEN and CDR2 SYDVKM. The CDR3 totals 13 residues. CDR3 loop: CASSLLSGGGYTF. CDR3 sequence (DNA): TGTGCCAGCAGTTTATTATCAGGGGGTGGCTACACCTTC.

The gene calls are TRBV10-2 and TRBJ1-2; 9 bases agree with TRBD1. The junction had 8 bases not matched to a gene; V was cut back by 5 bases and J by 10 bases. The CDR3 extends over 13 amino acids. The germline gives CDR1 WSHSY, CDR2 SAAADI. CDR3 loop: CASSRQGDYVYTF. The CDR3, as DNA: TGCGCCAGCAGTCGACAGGGGGACTACGTCTACACCTTC.